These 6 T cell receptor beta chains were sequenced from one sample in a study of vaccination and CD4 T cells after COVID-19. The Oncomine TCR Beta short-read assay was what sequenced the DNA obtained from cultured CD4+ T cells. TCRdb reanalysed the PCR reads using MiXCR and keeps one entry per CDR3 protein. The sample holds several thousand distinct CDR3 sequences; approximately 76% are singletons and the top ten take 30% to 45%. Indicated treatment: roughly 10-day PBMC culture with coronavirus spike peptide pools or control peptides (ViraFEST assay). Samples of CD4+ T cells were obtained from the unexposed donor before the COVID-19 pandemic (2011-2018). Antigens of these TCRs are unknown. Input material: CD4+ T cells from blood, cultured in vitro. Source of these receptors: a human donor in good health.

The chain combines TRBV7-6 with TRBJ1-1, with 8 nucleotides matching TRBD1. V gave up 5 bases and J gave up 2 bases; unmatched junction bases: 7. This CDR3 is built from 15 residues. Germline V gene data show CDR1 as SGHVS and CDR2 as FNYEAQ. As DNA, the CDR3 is TGTGCCAGCAGCCCCCGGGACAGGATTAACACTGAAGCTTTCTTT. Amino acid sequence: CASSPRDRINTEAFF.

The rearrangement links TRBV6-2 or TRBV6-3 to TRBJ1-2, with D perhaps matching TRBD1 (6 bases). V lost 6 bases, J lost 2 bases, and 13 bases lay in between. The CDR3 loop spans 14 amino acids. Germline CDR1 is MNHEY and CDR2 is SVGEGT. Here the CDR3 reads CASRLPGQNYGYTF. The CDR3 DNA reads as TGTGCCAGCAGACTACCCGGACAGAACTATGGCTACACCTTC.

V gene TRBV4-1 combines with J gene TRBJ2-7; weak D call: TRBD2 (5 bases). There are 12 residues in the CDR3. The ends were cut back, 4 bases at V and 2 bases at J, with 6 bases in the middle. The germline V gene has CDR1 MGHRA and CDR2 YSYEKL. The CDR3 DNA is TGCGCCAGCAGCCGGGGAGCCTACGAGCAGTACTTC. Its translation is CASSRGAYEQYF.

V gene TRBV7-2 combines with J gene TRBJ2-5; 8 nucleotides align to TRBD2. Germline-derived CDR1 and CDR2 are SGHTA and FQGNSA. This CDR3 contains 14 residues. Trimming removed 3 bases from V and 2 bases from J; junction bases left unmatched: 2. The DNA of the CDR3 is TGTGCCAGCAGCTTTACGGGGGGGCAAGAGACCCAGTACTTC. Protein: CASSFTGGQETQYF.

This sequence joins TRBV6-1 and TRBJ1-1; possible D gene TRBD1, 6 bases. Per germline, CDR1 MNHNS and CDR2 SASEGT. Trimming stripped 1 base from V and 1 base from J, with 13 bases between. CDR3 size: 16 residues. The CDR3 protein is CASSEDGQRKNTEAFF. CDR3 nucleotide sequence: TGTGCCAGCAGTGAAGATGGACAGCGAAAGAACACTGAAGCTTTCTTT.

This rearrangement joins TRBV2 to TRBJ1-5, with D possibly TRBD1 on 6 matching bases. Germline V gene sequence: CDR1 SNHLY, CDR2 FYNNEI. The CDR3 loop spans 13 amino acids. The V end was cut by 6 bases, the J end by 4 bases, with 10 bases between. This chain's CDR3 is CASRQTGNQPQHF. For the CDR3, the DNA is TGTGCCAGCAGACAGACAGGAAATCAGCCCCAGCATTTT.